The 18 T cell receptor beta chains in this list originate from one sample, sequenced in a study of T cell responses to AZD1222 COVID-19 vaccine. Method: immunoSEQ multiplex PCR; TCRdb's copy keeps in-frame clones and lacks some. The sample lists about 140,000 clones; roughly 89% were seen once. The sequenced sample was peripheral blood, obtained on day 0 of AZD1222 vaccination. The origin of the receptors is an adult in good health.

J is TRBJ1-2 and V is TRBV6-5, with 11 positions matching TRBD1. After removal of 7 bases from V and 8 bases from J, the junction contained 9 bases not matched to a gene. Germline loops: CDR1 MNHEY, CDR2 SVGAGI. The CDR3 is 14 residues long. CDR3: CASKGGTGGSGYTF. In nucleotides, the CDR3 is TGTGCCAGCAAGGGAGGGACAGGGGGTAGCGGCTACACCTTC.

The rearrangement uses TRBV28 and TRBJ2-3; 9 bases are a match to TRBD1. This CDR3 has 16 amino acids. CDR1 is MDHEN and CDR2 is SYDVKM in the germline V gene. J lost 3 bases, V lost 5 bases, and 9 bases had no gene match. CDR3 nucleotides: TGTGCCAGCAGTCCGACAGGGGGTTACTCAACAGATACGCAGTATTTT. Translated: CASSPTGGYSTDTQYF.

The chain recombines TRBV2 with TRBJ1-5, with D perhaps TRBD1 (5 bases). Germline CDR1 is SNHLY and CDR2 is FYNNEI. The CDR3 spans 17 residues. V gave up 2 bases and J gave up 0 bases, with 14 bases separating them. The CDR3: CASSEYRGAISNQPQHF. The CDR3 nucleotides are TGTGCCAGCAGTGAATACCGAGGGGCTATTAGCAATCAGCCCCAGCATTTT.

There are a few counts of this clone. This chain uses TRBV11-2 with TRBJ1-3, with 7 bases matching TRBD1. The CDR3 contains 16 residues. Looked up from germline, CDR1 is SGHAT and CDR2 is FQNNGV. V was pared by 4 bases and J by 3 bases, with 9 bases of the junction left unmatched. CDR3 in amino acids: CASSSTRGQVGNTIYF. The CDR3 coding sequence is TGTGCCAGCAGCTCTACACGAGGACAGGTTGGAAACACCATATATTTT.

The chain carries TRBV3-1 (or the pseudogene TRBV3-2) and TRBJ2-2; 8 nucleotides line up with TRBD1. This CDR3 has 16 residues. V was pared by 3 bases and J by 2 bases, with 5 bases of the junction left unmatched. Germline lookup yields CDR1 LGHDT and CDR2 YNNKEL (reference sequence). The CDR3 is CASSHRTGSNTGELFF. In nucleotides, the CDR3 is TGTGCCAGCAGCCATCGGACAGGGTCAAACACCGGGGAGCTGTTTTTT.

V gene TRBV20-1 combines with J gene TRBJ2-7; D possibly corresponds to TRBD2 (5 bases). V lost 3 bases and J lost 0, with 9 bases in between. The germline V gene encodes CDR1 DFQATT and CDR2 SNEGSKA (reference sequence). CDR3 length equals 13 residues. CDR3 coding DNA: TGCAGTGCTAGTGAGGGAACCTCCTACGAGCAGTACTTC. Translating gives CSASEGTSYEQYF.

The rearrangement links TRBV27 to TRBJ2-1; D may be TRBD1 or TRBD2 (5 bases each). CDR3 length: 13 residues. Germline V gene data show CDR1 as MNHEY and CDR2 as SMNVEV (reference sequence). V was cut by 7 bases and J by 10 bases, with 17 bases left in between. The CDR3 DNA sequence: TGTGCCAGCACCGCGTTGGGGGACCGAGAGCAGTTCTTC. It encodes CASTALGDREQFF.

The V and J genes are TRBV5-1 and TRBJ1-1, with D perhaps matching TRBD1 (6 bases). Germline V gives CDR1 SGHRS, CDR2 YFSETQ. Trimming pared 4 bases from V and 5 bases from J, leaving 21 bases between. The CDR3 is made up of 16 amino acids. CDR3 in DNA: TGCGCCAGCAGCGCCCACAGGGAAAGAAGGGCGACTGAAGCTTTCTTT. It is translated as CASSAHRERRATEAFF.

The chain combines TRBV28 with TRBJ2-7; D is unresolved. The V gene's germline CDR1 is MDHEN and CDR2 SYDVKM. The CDR3 spans 12 residues. Trimming stripped 3 bases from V and 2 bases from J, with 5 bases between. CDR3 sequence reads: CASSFGTYEQYF. The CDR3 coding sequence is TGTGCCAGCAGTTTTGGCACCTACGAGCAGTACTTC.

The genes are TRBV19 and TRBJ1-1; D uncertain. Between the trimmed V and J ends, which lost 6 bases and 3 bases, there was a span of 11 bases. CDR3 length: 13 residues. The germline CDR1 and CDR2 sequences are LNHDA and SQIVND (reference sequence). CDR3 amino acids: CASRPTPYTEAFF. CDR3 coding DNA: TGTGCCAGTAGGCCGACACCTTACACTGAAGCTTTCTTT.

The chain combines TRBV12-5 with TRBJ1-2; D call uncertain. In germline, CDR1 is LGHNT, CDR2 FRNRAP. Trimming took off 7 bases at V and 7 bases at J, with 13 bases between the two ends. The CDR3 spans 12 residues. Written as DNA, the CDR3 is TGTGCTAGTGTCGGACCGTCCACTGGCTACACCTTC. Its protein product is CASVGPSTGYTF.

In the case of this clone: Within the sample, other DNA sequences also encode this same CDR3. The CDR3 here is CASSSGTGLYEQYF. The CDR3 DNA follows: TGCGCCAGCAGTTCCGGGACAGGGCTCTACGAGCAGTACTTC. V and J are TRBV5-1 and TRBJ2-7, with 9 bases lining up with TRBD1. Looked up from germline, CDR1 is SGHRS and CDR2 is YFSETQ. The CDR3 is 14 amino acids. Losses at the gene ends were 5 bases for V and 3 bases for J; bases not matched to a gene: 6.

This chain joins TRBV7-3 and TRBJ2-7; 8 positions agree with TRBD1. The CDR3 runs 15 residues. The V gene end was trimmed by 5 bases and the J gene end by 0 bases; junction bases not matched to a gene: 6. The germline CDR1 and CDR2 sequences are SGHTA and FQGTGA. Here the CDR3 DNA reads TGTGCCAGCAGCCCGGGACAGGTGATCTCCTACGAGCAGTACTTC. Translating it yields CASSPGQVISYEQYF.

This clone was observed a single time. This chain links TRBV7-8 with TRBJ2-1, with 10 bases lining up with TRBD1. Trimming cost V 1 base and J 5 bases; bases outside gene matches: 5. Germline CDR1 and CDR2: SGHVS and FQNEAQ. The CDR3 consists of 16 residues. DNA of the CDR3: TGTGCCAGCAGCTTAGTTAGGACAGGGGGGAACAATGAGCAGTTCTTC. It is translated as CASSLVRTGGNNEQFF.

The chain links TRBV2 to TRBJ2-7; 7 bases are a match to TRBD2. Looked up from germline, CDR1 is SNHLY and CDR2 is FYNNEI. The CDR3 has 15 amino acids. The ends lost 6 bases at V and 3 bases at J; junction bases unmatched: 11. The CDR3 region has the DNA TGTGCCAGCAGCGTAGACCGCGGGGGATACTACGAGCAGTACTTC. Protein product: CASSVDRGGYYEQYF.

The V call is TRBV29-1, the J call TRBJ1-2; possible D gene TRBD1, 6 bases. The V gene's germline CDR1 is SQVTM and CDR2 ANQGSEA. The CDR3 covers 15 residues. The V end lost 2 bases, the J end lost 8 bases, and 21 bases lay between the germline ends. The CDR3 region is CSVESGTAGASGYTF. The CDR3 coding sequence is TGCAGCGTTGAATCTGGAACAGCGGGGGCTTCCGGCTACACCTTC.

The chain uses TRBV12-3 or TRBV12-4 and TRBJ2-5, with D perhaps matching TRBD2 (6 bases). The CDR3 length is 13 residues. V lost 5 bases to trimming and J lost 1 base, with 8 bases between them. The CDR3 region has the DNA TGTGCCAGCAGTGCGGGGTTCCAAGAGACCCAGTACTTC. Translating gives CASSAGFQETQYF.

The chain has TRBV4-1 and TRBJ2-1, with TRBD2 as a possible D gene (5 bases). The V end was cut by 1 base, the J end by 4 bases, with 11 bases between. This CDR3 spans 15 amino acids. CDR1 and CDR2 from the germline V gene are MGHRA and YSYEKL. CDR3 bases: TGCGCCAGCAGCCAAGGGCGGGTTGGGTACAATGAGCAGTTCTTC. Translating gives CASSQGRVGYNEQFF.